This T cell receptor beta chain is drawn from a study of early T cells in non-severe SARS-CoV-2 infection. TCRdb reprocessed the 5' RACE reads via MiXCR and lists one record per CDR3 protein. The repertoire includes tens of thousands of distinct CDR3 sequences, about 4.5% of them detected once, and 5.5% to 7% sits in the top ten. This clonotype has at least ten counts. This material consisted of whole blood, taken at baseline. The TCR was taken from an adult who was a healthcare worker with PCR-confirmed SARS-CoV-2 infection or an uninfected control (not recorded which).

Here the CDR3 DNA reads TGCGCCAGCAGCTGGGCCCTCGCCCCAACCGGGGAGCTGTTTTTT. Its translation: CASSWALAPTGELFF. The V gene is TRBV5-1, the J gene TRBJ2-2, with D unclear. The CDR3 loop spans 15 amino acids. The germline gives CDR1 SGHRS, CDR2 YFSETQ. Deletions cut 3 bases from V and 5 bases from J, with 14 bases between.